This TCR beta chain was found in a study of graft-versus-host responses after intestinal transplantation. Study at large: Following induction with anti-thymocyte globulin, all recipients were given tacrolimus and steroids for three to four years.

Germline CDR1 reads ENHRY; CDR2 reads SYGVKD. The CDR3 extends over 15 amino acids. The ends lost 7 bases at V and 2 bases at J; junction bases unmatched: 3. As concerns this clone: Antigen specificity is unknown.

TCRdb keeps only in-frame clones here, not all; method: immunoSEQ multiplex PCR. The sample lists 150,000 or so clones, about 93% occurring once. This TCR derives from a human donor who received an intestinal transplant. Sample: unstimulated CD4+ T cells sorted from spleen or lymph node cells, taken before intestinal transplant. The chain couples TRBV10-3 to TRBJ2-2, with TRBD2 matching over 11 bases. The CDR3 DNA sequence: TGTGCCATCATGACTAGCGGGGACAACACCGGGGAGCTGTTTTTT. Protein: CAIMTSGDNTGELFF.